This T cell receptor beta chain was profiled in a study of OX40 agonist ivuxolimab in advanced cancers. This clone was recorded only once. Generated by immunoSEQ multiplex PCR, the TCRdb table keeps only in-frame clones and is missing some. The repertoire holds around 150,000 clones, with 90% as singletons. V was clipped by 1 base and J by 9 bases, with 15 bases between them. CDR3 size: 14 residues. The germline CDR1 and CDR2 sequences are SGHTA and FQGTGA. Sequencing used CD4+ or CD8+ T cells sorted from blood, obtained in a trial of the OX40 agonist ivuxolimab. This clonotype was obtained from an adult with an advanced solid tumor such as melanoma, head and neck, liver or kidney cancer. The chain uses TRBV7-3 and TRBJ2-5; TRBD2 might be the D (5 bases). The CDR3 region has the DNA TGTGCCAGCAGCTTAAACCCGACGGCCGGGGCCCAGTACTTC. This codes for CASSLNPTAGAQYF.